This TCR beta chain was identified during a study of regulatory T cells in long-lasting Graves disease. Study-wide background: Persistent cases took antithyroid drugs over 5 years and stayed TSH receptor antibody positive. General observations from the study: When disease was persistent, TRBV28, TRBJ1-2 and TRBJ2-5 were the favored segments. Reduced TCR diversity was observed in persistent Graves' patients versus newly diagnosed patients.

Sample time point: persistent/refractory GD, antithyroid drugs over 5 years with positive TRAb. The TCR library was made from RNA that had been extracted from PBMCs in TRIzol. Under American Thyroid Association guidelines, Graves' disease was diagnosed. The CDR3 loop spans 15 amino acids. V was clipped by 0 bases and J by 5 bases, with 13 bases between them. Germline assignment: CDR1 MNHEY and CDR2 SVGAGI. With iRepertoire HTBI primers and Arm-PCR of CDR3 regions, TCR beta libraries were built. TCRdb called the multiplex PCR reads again in MiXCR, with one record for every CDR3 protein. The sample lists 400,000 to 500,000 distinct CDR3 sequences, over 20% seen once, with 13% to 15% in the top ten. Concerning this clonotype: Its antigen remains unknown. Since a much larger clone is just one base distant, this may be a read error.

The chain employs TRBV6-5 and TRBJ2-5, with D maybe TRBD1 (6 bases). The sample here was peripheral blood mononuclear cells (PBMCs), taken when the disease was refractory, from a patient treated with antithyroid drugs. This receptor was identified in a female donor with Graves disease. CDR3 sequence (DNA): TGTGCCAGCAGTTACTCGAAAGGGGGAACGGAGACCCAGTACTTC. Translating gives CASSYSKGGTETQYF.